The clone carrying this TCR beta chain was counted between two and nine times. The antigen is undetermined. The data derive from a study of T cells after yellow fever vaccination. Points from the study as a whole: High-abundance clonotypes from the bulk population could contaminate FACS-sorted repertoires. Post-booster repertoires again held most primary-vaccination clones (about 95% CD4, roughly 88% CD8).

V shed 2 bases and J 9 bases; nucleotides not matched to a gene: 5. There are 14 residues in the CDR3. Germline V gene sequence: CDR1 KGHSH, CDR2 LQKENI. 5'RACE template switching produced TCR cDNA carrying a universal primer site and UMIs. Using its own MiXCR run on the 5' RACE reads, TCRdb lists one record per CDR3 protein. The data contain 450,000 to 650,000 distinct CDR3 sequences, roughly 22% of them singletons. J is TRBJ2-1 and V is TRBV18; 9 nucleotides line up with TRBD2. The material sequenced was PBMCs, taken less than 25 days after the first yellow fever vaccination. The sequence was obtained from a man younger than 35 who received the YFV17D yellow fever vaccine. The chain's CDR3 is CASSPTGTSSEQFF. Written as DNA, the CDR3 is TGTGCCAGCTCACCAACCGGGACTAGCAGTGAGCAGTTCTTC.